Presented here are 32 T cell receptor beta chains from one specimen sequenced in a study of radiation and T cells in renal cell carcinoma. Stated time point: baseline pretreatment blood. The treatment was: 15 Gy SBRT to primary tumor, nephrectomy 4 weeks later. Libraries were prepared by immunoSEQ multiplex PCR; TCRdb keeps only in-frame clonotypes and omits some of them. The sample gives tens of thousands of clones, over 70% of which show up once; roughly 8% is in the top ten. This material consisted of blood, taken from a patient whose treatment included radiotherapy and nephrectomy. Every receptor here comes from a man in his 60s with renal cell carcinoma.

The chain recombines TRBV6-4 with TRBJ1-2, with a possible D match to TRBD1 (5 bases). Germline-derived CDR1 and CDR2 are MRHNA and SNTAGT. The V end lost 0 bases, the J end lost 10 bases, and 9 bases lay between the germline ends. The CDR3 runs 12 residues. The CDR3 is CASSDSRQLYTF. The CDR3 DNA reads as TGTGCCAGCAGTGACTCTCGACAGCTCTACACCTTC.

The chain recombines TRBV6-6 with TRBJ2-6; D remains ambiguous. This CDR3 comprises 16 residues. V was clipped by 6 bases and J by 0 bases, with 12 bases between them. CDR1 is MNHNY and CDR2 is SVGAGI in the germline V gene (reference sequence). The CDR3 bases are TGTGCCAGCAGCCTTTACGAATCCTCTGGGGCCAACGTCCTGACTTTC. It encodes CASSLYESSGANVLTF.

This clone was seen only once. The chain links TRBV6-5 to TRBJ2-5; the D gene is possibly TRBD1 (7 bases). Germline CDR1 and CDR2: MNHEY and SVGAGI. This CDR3 contains 14 residues. V was trimmed by 6 bases and J by 1 base, leaving 12 bases between them. Here the CDR3 DNA reads TGTGCCAGCAGCCCAGGGGGAGGCCAAGAGACCCAGTACTTC. Protein: CASSPGGGQETQYF.

The chain has TRBV19 and TRBJ2-1, with D possibly being TRBD1 or TRBD2 (5 bases each). There are 14 residues in the CDR3. Trimming shortened V by 5 bases and J by 7 bases, and 15 bases separated the two germline ends. Germline CDR1 is LNHDA and CDR2 is SQIVND (reference sequence). The CDR3 sequence: CASSSLRDGNEQFF. Written as DNA, the CDR3 is TGTGCCAGTAGTTCCCTCCGGGACGGGAATGAGCAGTTCTTC.

This clone has a single count. The chain recombines TRBV10-3 with TRBJ2-7; TRBD1 agrees at 11 bases. Trimming took 6 bases from V and 5 from J; bases not matched to a gene: 3. The germline V gene has CDR1 ENHRY and CDR2 SYGVKD. The CDR3 sequence is 13 residues long. CDR3 DNA: TGTGCCATCAGCCCGGGACAGGGGGACGAGCAGTACGTC. It encodes CAISPGQGDEQYV.

The chain recombines TRBV7-2 with TRBJ2-3; no reliable D call. The germline V gene encodes CDR1 SGHTA and CDR2 FQGNSA. This CDR3 contains 14 residues. Deletions cut 5 bases from V and 2 bases from J, with 11 bases between. The CDR3 spells CASSPSRLTDTQYF. CDR3 DNA sequence: TGTGCCAGCAGCCCCAGTCGCCTCACAGATACGCAGTATTTT.

V gene TRBV10-3 combines with J gene TRBJ2-2, with unresolved D. Germline loops: CDR1 ENHRY, CDR2 SYGVKD. The germline V and J ends were trimmed by 3 bases and 2 bases, with 10 bases remaining between them. This CDR3 has 15 amino acids. The CDR3 nucleotides are TGTGCCATCAGTGATTGGCAGGCTAACACCGGGGAGCTGTTTTTT. Translated: CAISDWQANTGELFF.

The chain joins TRBV5-1 to TRBJ1-4; TRBD1 aligns across 7 bases. This CDR3 is built from 14 residues. V lost 5 bases, J lost 8 bases, and 9 bases stayed unmatched. Germline CDR1 reads SGHRS; CDR2 reads YFSETQ. The CDR3 DNA sequence: TGCGCCAGCAGAAGTAGACAGGGTGACGAAAAACTGTTTTTT. Encoded protein: CASRSRQGDEKLFF. Full variable domain (remainder filled in from reference TRBV5-1 and TRBJ1-4): KAGVTQTPRYLIKTRGQQVTLSCSPISGHRSVSWYQQTPGQGLQFLFEYFSETQRNKGNFPGRFSGRQFSNSRSEMNVSTLELGDSALYLCASRSRQGDEKLFFGSGTQLSVL.

The CDR3 here is CASSGGTANTGELFF. The CDR3, as DNA: TGTGCCAGCTCAGGGGGCACCGCGAACACCGGGGAGCTGTTTTTT. V is TRBV18 and J is TRBJ2-2, with D possibly being TRBD1 (6 bases). The germline V gene has CDR1 KGHSH and CDR2 LQKENI. The CDR3 spans 15 residues. The germline V and J ends were trimmed by 5 bases and 0 bases, with 10 bases remaining between them.

V usage is TRBV19 and J usage is TRBJ2-1; 8 nucleotides line up with TRBD2. Germline assignment: CDR1 LNHDA and CDR2 SQIVND (reference sequence). J gave up 6 bases and V 5 bases, and 6 bases lay outside the gene matches. The CDR3 totals 14 residues. For the CDR3, the DNA is TGTGCCAGTAGTGGGACTAGTGTCCTCAATGAGCAGTTCTTC. As protein: CASSGTSVLNEQFF.

V gene TRBV5-4 combines with J gene TRBJ1-4; TRBD1 agrees at 9 bases. The junction had 3 bases not matched to a gene; V was cut back by 4 bases and J by 5 bases. Per the germline V gene, CDR1 is SGHNT and CDR2 is YYREEE (reference sequence). CDR3 length: 14 residues. CDR3 bases: TGTGCCAGCAGCCAGGACAGGGGAAATGAAAAACTGTTTTTT. Translation: CASSQDRGNEKLFF.

The V call is TRBV14, the J call TRBJ2-3; 8 bases fit TRBD1. The CDR3 consists of 16 residues. Trimming cost V 3 bases and J 3 bases; bases outside gene matches: 8. Germline CDR1 is SGHDN and CDR2 is FVKESK. The CDR3 reads CASSHYLDRGTDTQYF. In DNA form, the CDR3 reads TGTGCCAGCAGCCATTACCTCGACAGGGGAACAGATACGCAGTATTTT.

This clone was seen only a few times. The chain's CDR3 is CASSEDRYQETQYF. CDR3 nucleotides: TGTGCCAGCAGCGAGGACAGGTACCAAGAGACCCAGTACTTC. This chain uses TRBV7-9 with TRBJ2-5, with 7 bases matching TRBD1. This CDR3 comprises 14 residues. Trimming at V came to 5 bases and at J to 0 bases, leaving 3 bases not matched to a gene. Germline V gene lookup returns CDR1 SEHNR and CDR2 FQNEAQ (reference sequence).

DNA for the CDR3: TGTGCTAGTGGTTCCTTTAAGGGCCATGAGCAGTTCTTC. It yields the protein CASGSFKGHEQFF. The rearrangement links TRBV12-5 to TRBJ2-1; no firm D call. The CDR3 loop spans 13 amino acids. Germline V lookup: CDR1 LGHNT, CDR2 FRNRAP. Trimming left V 4 bases short and J 8 bases short, with 12 bases between.

The rearrangement joins TRBV5-1 to TRBJ2-7; 9 bases line up with TRBD1. Germline V gives CDR1 SGHRS, CDR2 YFSETQ. Losses at the gene ends were 5 bases for V and 0 bases for J; bases not matched to a gene: 6. The CDR3 consists of 15 residues. The CDR3 spells CASRRTGETSYEQYF. DNA for the CDR3: TGCGCCAGCAGACGGACAGGGGAGACCTCCTACGAGCAGTACTTC.

The CDR3 loop is CAWNRAGASYEQYF. In nucleotides, the CDR3 is TGTGCCTGGAATCGGGCGGGGGCGTCCTACGAGCAGTACTTC. The chain joins TRBV30 to TRBJ2-7, with D maybe TRBD2 (7 bases). The CDR3 extends over 14 amino acids. Looked up from germline, CDR1 is GTSNPN and CDR2 is SVGIG (reference sequence). V dropped 4 bases and J dropped 1 base, with 14 bases sitting between them.

The V and J genes are TRBV9 and TRBJ1-6, with D possibly matching TRBD1 (6 bases). The CDR3 runs 15 residues. Trimming stripped 3 bases from V and 5 bases from J, with 12 bases between. The germline V gene encodes CDR1 SGDLS and CDR2 YYNGEE. The DNA of the CDR3 is TGTGCCAGCAGCGCCAGGACAGATGATAATTCACCCCTCCACTTT. Its protein is CASSARTDDNSPLHF. The full variable domain, with the rest looked up from reference TRBV9 and TRBJ1-6, is DSGVTQTPKHLITATGQRVTLRCSPRSGDLSVYWYQQSLDQGLQFLIQYYNGEERAKGNILERFSAQQFPDLHSELNLSSLELGDSALYFCASSARTDDNSPLHFGNGTRLTVT.

The J gene is TRBJ2-7, the V gene TRBV10-3, with D possibly being TRBD2 (6 bases). Germline V gene data show CDR1 as ENHRY and CDR2 as SYGVKD. The CDR3 sequence is 15 residues long. Trimming took off 2 bases at V and 4 bases at J, with 15 bases between the two ends. CDR3 sequence (DNA): TGTGCCATCAGTGAGGCTAGGGAGGTAGGGTACGAGCAGTACTTC. Amino acids: CAISEAREVGYEQYF.

V is TRBV19 and J is TRBJ2-1; TRBD2 matches at 9 bases. This CDR3 contains 16 residues. V dropped 0 bases and J dropped 12; count of bases not matched to a gene: 12. Germline V gene sequence: CDR1 LNHDA, CDR2 SQIVND (reference sequence). The CDR3 region is CASSIDAGGPIWRQFF. The CDR3 region has the DNA TGTGCCAGTAGTATAGATGCGGGGGGGCCGATCTGGCGGCAGTTCTTC.

This sequence joins TRBV19 and TRBJ1-1, with no clear D. The CDR3 length is 14 residues. V was cut by 8 bases and J by 1 base, with 14 bases left in between. Germline CDR1 is LNHDA and CDR2 is SQIVND (reference sequence). CDR3 DNA sequence: TGTGCCAGTCGGAAACGCCTAACGAACACTGAAGCTTTCTTT. It is translated as CASRKRLTNTEAFF. Using reference TRBV19 and TRBJ1-1 for the parts outside the CDR3, the full variable domain is DGGITQSPKYLFRKEGQNVTLSCEQNLNHDAMYWYRQDPGQGLRLIYYSQIVNDFQKGDIAEGYSVSREKKESFPLTVTSAQKNPTAFYLCASRKRLTNTEAFFGQGTRLTVV.

This sequence joins TRBV5-1 and TRBJ2-2; the match to TRBD2 covers 10 bases. V lost 0 bases, J lost 0 bases, and 2 bases stayed unmatched. The CDR3 loop spans 17 amino acids. The germline gives CDR1 SGHRS, CDR2 YFSETQ. CDR3: CASSLVTSGANTGELFF. The CDR3 DNA is TGCGCCAGCAGCTTGGTTACTAGCGGGGCGAACACCGGGGAGCTGTTTTTT. Filled out from reference TRBV5-1 and TRBJ2-2, the complete variable domain reads KAGVTQTPRYLIKTRGQQVTLSCSPISGHRSVSWYQQTPGQGLQFLFEYFSETQRNKGNFPGRFSGRQFSNSRSEMNVSTLELGDSALYLCASSLVTSGANTGELFFGEGSRLTVL.

The chain employs TRBV30 and TRBJ1-5; 7 bases fit TRBD1. The junction had 4 bases not matched to a gene; V was cut back by 2 bases and J by 6 bases. The CDR3 runs 13 residues. Germline loops: CDR1 GTSNPN, CDR2 SVGIG (reference sequence). The CDR3: CAWSYRGGQPQHF. The DNA for the CDR3 is TGTGCCTGGAGTTACAGGGGCGGTCAGCCCCAGCATTTT.

The chain has TRBV25-1 and TRBJ1-1; perhaps TRBD1 as D (5 bases). Trimming removed 2 bases at V and 1 base at J, with 14 bases between. This CDR3 contains 16 residues. CDR1 is MGHDK and CDR2 is SYGVNS in the germline V gene. CDR3 amino acids: CASSEPPGGRNTEAFF. The CDR3 DNA follows: TGTGCCAGCAGTGAACCCCCCGGGGGTCGGAACACTGAAGCTTTCTTT.

The V and J genes are TRBV18 and TRBJ2-5, with TRBD1 matching over 11 bases. V lost 3 bases, J lost 3 bases, and 3 bases stayed unmatched. Per germline, CDR1 KGHSH and CDR2 LQKENI. The length of the CDR3 is 15 residues. The CDR3 here is CASSPWTGGEETQYF. The DNA for the CDR3 is TGTGCCAGCTCACCGTGGACAGGGGGCGAAGAGACCCAGTACTTC. The full variable domain, in which reference TRBV18 and TRBJ2-5 provide the parts outside the CDR3, is NAGVMQNPRHLVRRRGQEARLRCSPMKGHSHVYWYRQLPEEGLKFMVYLQKENIIDESGMPKERFSAEFPKEGPSILRIQQVVRGDSAAYFCASSPWTGGEETQYFGPGTRLLVL.

The chain employs TRBV5-5 and TRBJ2-2; TRBD1 aligns across 7 bases. This CDR3 is 17 amino acids long. The V gene end was trimmed by 4 bases and the J gene end by 2 bases; junction bases not matched to a gene: 11. The germline V gene has CDR1 SGHKS and CDR2 YYEKEE (reference sequence). The CDR3 loop reads CASSREGATVNTGELFF. In nucleotides, the CDR3 is TGTGCCAGCAGCAGAGAGGGGGCGACAGTCAACACCGGGGAGCTGTTTTTT.

V gene TRBV19 combines with J gene TRBJ2-5, with TRBD2 matching over 11 bases. J lost 5 bases, V lost 8 bases, and 10 bases had no gene match. CDR1 LNHDA and CDR2 SQIVND come from the germline V gene (reference sequence). The CDR3 has 15 residues. This chain's CDR3 is CASPSTSGRYETQYF. The CDR3 coding sequence is TGTGCCAGTCCCTCTACTAGCGGGAGATATGAGACCCAGTACTTC.

The V gene is TRBV18, the J gene TRBJ2-1, with TRBD1 as a possible D gene (5 bases). The CDR3 loop spans 15 amino acids. Between the trimmed V and J ends, which lost 1 base and 5 bases, there was a span of 12 bases. Germline CDR1 and CDR2: KGHSH and LQKENI. The CDR3 sequence is CASSPRREFDNEQFF. CDR3 nucleotides: TGTGCCAGCTCACCACGCAGGGAATTCGACAATGAGCAGTTCTTC.

The chain has TRBV7-2 and TRBJ1-2; maybe TRBD1 (6 bases). The length of the CDR3 is 14 residues. Trimming pared 1 base from V and 6 bases from J, leaving 12 bases between. Per the germline V gene, CDR1 is SGHTA and CDR2 is FQGNSA. CDR3 nucleotides: TGTGCCAGCAGCTTAGGGGTCCAGGGGAATGGCTACACCTTC. Translated, it gives CASSLGVQGNGYTF.

This clone was detected only a few times. The chain couples TRBV7-2 to TRBJ2-5; 9 bases are shared with TRBD2. The CDR3 has 13 amino acids. Per germline, CDR1 SGHTA and CDR2 FQGNSA. The V segment lost 5 bases and the J segment 4 bases; nucleotides outside the gene matches: 2. In nucleotides, the CDR3 is TGTGCCAGCAGCATTAGCGGGGGAGAGACCCAGTACTTC. This codes for CASSISGGETQYF.

V and J are TRBV19 and TRBJ1-2; 8 nucleotides agree with TRBD1. The CDR3 runs 15 residues. J was trimmed by 4 bases and V by 6 bases; bases with no gene match: 10. The germline CDR1 and CDR2 sequences are LNHDA and SQIVND (reference sequence). For the CDR3, the DNA is TGTGCCAGTAGCAGACCGGGACAGGTGTTCTATGGCTACACCTTC. This sequence encodes CASSRPGQVFYGYTF.

The J gene is TRBJ2-5, the V gene TRBV25-1, with a weak D call TRBD1 (5 bases). Germline CDR1 and CDR2: MGHDK and SYGVNS. V was clipped by 4 bases and J by 11 bases, with 8 bases between them. There are 10 residues in the CDR3. The chain's CDR3 is CASSATEQYF. CDR3 in DNA: TGTGCCAGCAGTGCGACAGAGCAGTACTTC.

V usage is TRBV5-1 and J usage is TRBJ2-3, with TRBD2 matching over 7 bases. The J segment lost 4 bases and the V segment lost 4 bases, leaving 6 bases of the junction unmatched. Germline loops: CDR1 SGHRS, CDR2 YFSETQ. The CDR3 covers 14 residues. CDR3 in DNA: TGCGCCAGCAGCATCCGGACTAGTTCAGATACGCAGTATTTT. It translates to CASSIRTSSDTQYF.